The source of this T cell receptor beta chain is a study of T cell changes during pregnancy in multiple sclerosis. Concerning this clone itself: This same CDR3 is encoded by further DNA sequences in the sample.

Germline assignment: CDR1 SEHNR and CDR2 FQNEAQ (reference sequence). This CDR3 has 16 residues. J lost 3 bases, V lost 1 base, and 2 bases had no gene match. Generated by immunoSEQ multiplex PCR, the TCRdb table keeps only in-frame clones and is missing some. The sample has around 50,000 clones; around 90% are singletons. This TCR came from a female donor in good health, enrolled as a control in a pregnancy study. This chain connects TRBV7-9 to TRBJ1-6; 8 bases fit TRBD1. Sequenced here: peripheral blood, sampled after pregnancy. Here the CDR3 reads CASSLGQGFYNSPLHF. CDR3 bases: TGTGCCAGCAGCTTAGGACAGGGGTTCTATAATTCACCCCTCCACTTT.